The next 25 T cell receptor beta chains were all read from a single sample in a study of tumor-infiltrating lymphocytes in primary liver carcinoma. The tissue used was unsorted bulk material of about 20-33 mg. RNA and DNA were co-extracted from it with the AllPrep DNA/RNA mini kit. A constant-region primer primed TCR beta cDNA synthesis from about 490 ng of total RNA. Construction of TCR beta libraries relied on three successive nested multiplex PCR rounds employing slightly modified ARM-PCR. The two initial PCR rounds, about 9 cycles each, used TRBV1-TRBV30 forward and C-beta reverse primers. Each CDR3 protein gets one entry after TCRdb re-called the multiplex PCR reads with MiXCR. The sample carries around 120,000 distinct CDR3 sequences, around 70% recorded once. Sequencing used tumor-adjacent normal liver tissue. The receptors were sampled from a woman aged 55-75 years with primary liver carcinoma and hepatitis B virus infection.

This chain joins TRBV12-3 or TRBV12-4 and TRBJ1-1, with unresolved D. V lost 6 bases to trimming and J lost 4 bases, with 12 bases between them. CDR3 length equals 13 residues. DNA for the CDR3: TGTGCCAGCAGGGTTGTAGTGGGCACTGAAGCTTTCTTT. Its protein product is CASRVVVGTEAFF.

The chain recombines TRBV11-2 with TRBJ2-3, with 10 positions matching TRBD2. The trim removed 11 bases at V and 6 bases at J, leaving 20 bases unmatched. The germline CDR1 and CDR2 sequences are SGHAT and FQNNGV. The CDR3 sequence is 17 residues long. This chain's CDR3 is CADSLDRLAGLFDTQYF. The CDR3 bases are TGTGCCGACAGCTTAGATCGACTAGCGGGCTTGTTTGATACGCAGTATTTT.

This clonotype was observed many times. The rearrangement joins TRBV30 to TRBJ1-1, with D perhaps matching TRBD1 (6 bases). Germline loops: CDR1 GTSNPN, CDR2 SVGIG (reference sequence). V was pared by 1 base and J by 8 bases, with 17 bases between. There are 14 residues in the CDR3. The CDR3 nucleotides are TGTGCCTGGAGTGCCCTCCGGGGACACTTCGAAGCTTTCTTT. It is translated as CAWSALRGHFEAFF.

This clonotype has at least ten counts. The CDR3 region is CASSLDPTRITDTGELFF. CDR3 bases: TGCGCCAGCAGCTTGGATCCAACTAGGATCACAGATACCGGGGAGCTGTTTTTT. The gene calls are TRBV5-1 and TRBJ2-2; tentative D call: TRBD2 (5 bases). The CDR3 spans 18 residues. Germline V lookup: CDR1 SGHRS, CDR2 YFSETQ. Deletions cut 0 bases from V and 5 bases from J, with 20 bases between.

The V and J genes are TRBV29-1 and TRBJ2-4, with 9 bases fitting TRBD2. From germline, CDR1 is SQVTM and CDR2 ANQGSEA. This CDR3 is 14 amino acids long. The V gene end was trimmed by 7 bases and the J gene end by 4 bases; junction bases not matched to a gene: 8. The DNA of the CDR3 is TGCAGCGCTGGGAAGCGGGGGGCGAAAAACATTCAGTACTTC. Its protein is CSAGKRGAKNIQYF.

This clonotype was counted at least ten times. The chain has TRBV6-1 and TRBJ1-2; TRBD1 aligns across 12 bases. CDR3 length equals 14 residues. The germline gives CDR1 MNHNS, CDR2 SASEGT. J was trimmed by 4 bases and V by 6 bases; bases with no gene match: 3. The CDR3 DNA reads TGTGCCAGCAGCCGGGACAGGGGGCCCTATGGCTACACCTTC. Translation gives CASSRDRGPYGYTF.

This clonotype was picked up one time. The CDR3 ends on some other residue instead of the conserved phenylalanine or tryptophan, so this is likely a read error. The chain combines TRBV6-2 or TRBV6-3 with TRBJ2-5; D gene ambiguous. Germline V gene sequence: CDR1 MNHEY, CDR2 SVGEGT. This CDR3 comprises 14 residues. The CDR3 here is CATSYATPRETQYS. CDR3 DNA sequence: TGTGCTACCAGTTACGCCACCCCCAGAGAGACCCAGTACTCC.

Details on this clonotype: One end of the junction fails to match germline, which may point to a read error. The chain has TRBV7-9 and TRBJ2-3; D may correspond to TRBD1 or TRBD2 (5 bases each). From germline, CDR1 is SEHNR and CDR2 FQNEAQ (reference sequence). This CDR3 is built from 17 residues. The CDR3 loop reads CASSLERRVRETDAQYF. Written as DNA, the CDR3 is TGTGCCAGCAGCTTAGAGCGGAGAGTAAGGGAGACAGATGCGCAGTATTTT.

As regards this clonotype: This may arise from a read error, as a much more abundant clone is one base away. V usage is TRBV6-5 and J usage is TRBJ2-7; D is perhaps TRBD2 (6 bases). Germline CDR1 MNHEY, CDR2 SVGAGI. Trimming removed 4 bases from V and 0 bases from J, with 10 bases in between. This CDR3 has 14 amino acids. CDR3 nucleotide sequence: TGTGCCAGCAGTTTAGGGAGGAGCTCCTACGAGCAGTACTTC. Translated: CASSLGRSSYEQYF.

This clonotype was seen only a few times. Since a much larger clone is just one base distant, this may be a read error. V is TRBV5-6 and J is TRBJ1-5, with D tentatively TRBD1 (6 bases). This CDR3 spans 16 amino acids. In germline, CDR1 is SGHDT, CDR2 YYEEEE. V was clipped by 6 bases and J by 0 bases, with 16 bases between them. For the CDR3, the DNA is TGTGCCAGCAACTTTACGGGGGGGCATAGCAATCAGCCCCAGCATTTT. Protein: CASNFTGGHSNQPQHF.

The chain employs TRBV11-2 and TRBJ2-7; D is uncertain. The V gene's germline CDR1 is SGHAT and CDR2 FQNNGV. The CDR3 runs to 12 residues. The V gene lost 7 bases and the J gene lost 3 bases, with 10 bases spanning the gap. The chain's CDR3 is CASTPWGYEQYF. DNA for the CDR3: TGTGCCAGCACTCCCTGGGGCTACGAGCAGTACTTC.

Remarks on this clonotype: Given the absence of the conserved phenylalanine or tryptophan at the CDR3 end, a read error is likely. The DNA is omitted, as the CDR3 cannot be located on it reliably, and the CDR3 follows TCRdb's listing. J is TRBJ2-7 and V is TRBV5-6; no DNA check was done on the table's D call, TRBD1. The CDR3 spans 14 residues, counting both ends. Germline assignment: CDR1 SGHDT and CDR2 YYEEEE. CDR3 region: CASSWGTDLWEQYL.

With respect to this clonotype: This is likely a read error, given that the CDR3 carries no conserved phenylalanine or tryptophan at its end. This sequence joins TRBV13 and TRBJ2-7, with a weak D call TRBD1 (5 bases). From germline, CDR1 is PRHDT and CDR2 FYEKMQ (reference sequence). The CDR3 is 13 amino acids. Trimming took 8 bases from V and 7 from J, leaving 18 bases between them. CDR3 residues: CASGIRGTVEQYL. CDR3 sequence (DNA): TGTGCCAGCGGCATAAGGGGTACTGTGGAGCAGTACCTC.

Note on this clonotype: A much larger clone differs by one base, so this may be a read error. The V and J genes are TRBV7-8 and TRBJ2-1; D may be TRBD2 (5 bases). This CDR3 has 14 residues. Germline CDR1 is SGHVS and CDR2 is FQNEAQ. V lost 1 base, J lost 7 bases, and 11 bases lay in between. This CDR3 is CASSLVEEPNEQFF. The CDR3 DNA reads TGTGCCAGCAGCTTAGTGGAGGAGCCGAATGAGCAGTTCTTC.

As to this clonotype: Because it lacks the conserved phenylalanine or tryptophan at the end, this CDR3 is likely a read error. This CDR3 is CASSLGETEVGYTI. Written as DNA, the CDR3 is TGCGCCAGCAGCTTGGGAGAGACAGAGGTTGGCTACACCATC. The V and J genes are TRBV5-1 and TRBJ1-2; D is possibly TRBD1 (5 bases). The CDR3 consists of 14 residues. V shed 0 bases and J shed 7 bases, with 13 bases lying between them. Germline CDR1 reads SGHRS; CDR2 reads YFSETQ.

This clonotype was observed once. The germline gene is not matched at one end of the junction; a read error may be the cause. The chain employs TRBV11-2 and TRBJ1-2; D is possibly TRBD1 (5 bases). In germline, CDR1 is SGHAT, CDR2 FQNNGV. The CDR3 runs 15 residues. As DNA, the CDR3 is TGTGCCATCAGCCCCCGCCAGACAGAAAACCTTGGCTACACCTTC. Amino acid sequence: CAISPRQTENLGYTF.

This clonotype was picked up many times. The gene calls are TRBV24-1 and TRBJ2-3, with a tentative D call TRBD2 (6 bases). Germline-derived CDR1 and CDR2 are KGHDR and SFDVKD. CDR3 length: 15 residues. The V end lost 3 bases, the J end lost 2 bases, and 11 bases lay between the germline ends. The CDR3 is CATSDSGLNTDTQYF. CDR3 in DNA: TGTGCCACCAGTGATAGCGGACTAAACACAGATACGCAGTATTTT.

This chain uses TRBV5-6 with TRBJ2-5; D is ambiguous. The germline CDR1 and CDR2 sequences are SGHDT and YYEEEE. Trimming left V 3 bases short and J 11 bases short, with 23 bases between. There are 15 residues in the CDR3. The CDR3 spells CASSSLGSGESSQYF. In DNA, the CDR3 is TGTGCCAGCAGCTCCCTGGGCAGTGGGGAATCGTCACAGTACTTC.

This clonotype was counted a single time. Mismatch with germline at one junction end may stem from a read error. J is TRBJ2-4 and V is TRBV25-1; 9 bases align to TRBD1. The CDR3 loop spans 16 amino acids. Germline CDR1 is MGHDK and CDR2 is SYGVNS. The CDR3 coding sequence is TGTGTCAGCAGTGAATCTACAGGGGGCGTCAAAAACATTCAGTACTTC. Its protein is CVSSESTGGVKNIQYF. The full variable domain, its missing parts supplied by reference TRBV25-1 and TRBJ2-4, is EADIYQTPRYLVIGTGKKITLECSQTMGHDKMYWYQQDPGMELHLIHYSYGVNSTEKGDLSSESTVSRIRTEHFPLTLESARPSHTSQYLCVSSESTGGVKNIQYFGAGTRLSVL.

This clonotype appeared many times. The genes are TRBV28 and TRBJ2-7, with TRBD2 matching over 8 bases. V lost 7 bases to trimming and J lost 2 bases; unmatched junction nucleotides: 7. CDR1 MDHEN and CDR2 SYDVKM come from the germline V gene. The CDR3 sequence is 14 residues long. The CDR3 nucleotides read TGTGCCAGCACCTCCGGGGGGGGTCCCTACGAGCAGTACTTC. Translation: CASTSGGGPYEQYF.

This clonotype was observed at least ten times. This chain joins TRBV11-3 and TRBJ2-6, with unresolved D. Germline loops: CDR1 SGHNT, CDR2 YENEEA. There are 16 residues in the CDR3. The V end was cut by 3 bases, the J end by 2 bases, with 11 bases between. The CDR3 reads CASSFGGSAGANVLTF. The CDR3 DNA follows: TGTGCCAGCAGCTTCGGTGGGTCGGCTGGGGCCAACGTCCTGACTTTC. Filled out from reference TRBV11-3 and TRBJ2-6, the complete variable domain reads EAGVVQSPRYKIIEKKQPVAFWCNPISGHNTLYWYLQNLGQGPELLIRYENEEAVDDSQLPKDRFSAERLKGVDSTLKIQPAELGDSAVYLCASSFGGSAGANVLTFGAGSRLTVL.

The CDR3 spells CASSFVAWKSNQPQYF. The CDR3 DNA is TGTGCCAGCAGCTTCGTGGCATGGAAGAGCAATCAGCCCCAGTATTTT. V gene TRBV7-8 combines with J gene TRBJ1-5, with D unclear. The DNA end is more similar to TRBJ2-3, so the J call may be wrong. The CDR3 is made up of 16 amino acids. Germline CDR1 reads SGHVS; CDR2 reads FQNEAQ.

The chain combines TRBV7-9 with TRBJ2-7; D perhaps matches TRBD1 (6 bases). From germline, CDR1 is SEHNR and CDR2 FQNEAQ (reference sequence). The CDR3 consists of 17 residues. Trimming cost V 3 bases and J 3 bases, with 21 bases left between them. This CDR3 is CASSFSLPHRALYEQYF. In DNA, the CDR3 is TGTGCCAGCAGCTTTTCCCTCCCCCACAGGGCCCTCTACGAGCAGTACTTC.

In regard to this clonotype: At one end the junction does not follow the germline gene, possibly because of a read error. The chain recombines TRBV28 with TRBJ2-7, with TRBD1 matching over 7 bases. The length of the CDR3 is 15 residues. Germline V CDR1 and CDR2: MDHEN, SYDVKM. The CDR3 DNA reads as TGTGCCATCAGTCCGGTGGGGACAGAACTCTACGAGCAGTACTTC. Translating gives CAISPVGTELYEQYF. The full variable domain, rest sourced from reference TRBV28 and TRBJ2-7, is DVKVTQSSRYLVKRTGEKVFLECVQDMDHENMFWYRQDPGLGLRLIYFSYDVKMKEKGDIPEGYSVSREKKERFSLILESASTNQTSMYLCAISPVGTELYEQYFGPGTRLTVT.

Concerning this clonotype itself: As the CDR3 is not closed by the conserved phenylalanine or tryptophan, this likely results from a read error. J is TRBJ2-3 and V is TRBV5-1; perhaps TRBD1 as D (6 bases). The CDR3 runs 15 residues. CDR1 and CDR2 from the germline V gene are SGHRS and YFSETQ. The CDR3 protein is CASSFWTDSTDKQYS. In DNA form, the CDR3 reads TGCGCCAGCAGCTTCTGGACAGACAGCACAGATAAGCAGTATTCT.